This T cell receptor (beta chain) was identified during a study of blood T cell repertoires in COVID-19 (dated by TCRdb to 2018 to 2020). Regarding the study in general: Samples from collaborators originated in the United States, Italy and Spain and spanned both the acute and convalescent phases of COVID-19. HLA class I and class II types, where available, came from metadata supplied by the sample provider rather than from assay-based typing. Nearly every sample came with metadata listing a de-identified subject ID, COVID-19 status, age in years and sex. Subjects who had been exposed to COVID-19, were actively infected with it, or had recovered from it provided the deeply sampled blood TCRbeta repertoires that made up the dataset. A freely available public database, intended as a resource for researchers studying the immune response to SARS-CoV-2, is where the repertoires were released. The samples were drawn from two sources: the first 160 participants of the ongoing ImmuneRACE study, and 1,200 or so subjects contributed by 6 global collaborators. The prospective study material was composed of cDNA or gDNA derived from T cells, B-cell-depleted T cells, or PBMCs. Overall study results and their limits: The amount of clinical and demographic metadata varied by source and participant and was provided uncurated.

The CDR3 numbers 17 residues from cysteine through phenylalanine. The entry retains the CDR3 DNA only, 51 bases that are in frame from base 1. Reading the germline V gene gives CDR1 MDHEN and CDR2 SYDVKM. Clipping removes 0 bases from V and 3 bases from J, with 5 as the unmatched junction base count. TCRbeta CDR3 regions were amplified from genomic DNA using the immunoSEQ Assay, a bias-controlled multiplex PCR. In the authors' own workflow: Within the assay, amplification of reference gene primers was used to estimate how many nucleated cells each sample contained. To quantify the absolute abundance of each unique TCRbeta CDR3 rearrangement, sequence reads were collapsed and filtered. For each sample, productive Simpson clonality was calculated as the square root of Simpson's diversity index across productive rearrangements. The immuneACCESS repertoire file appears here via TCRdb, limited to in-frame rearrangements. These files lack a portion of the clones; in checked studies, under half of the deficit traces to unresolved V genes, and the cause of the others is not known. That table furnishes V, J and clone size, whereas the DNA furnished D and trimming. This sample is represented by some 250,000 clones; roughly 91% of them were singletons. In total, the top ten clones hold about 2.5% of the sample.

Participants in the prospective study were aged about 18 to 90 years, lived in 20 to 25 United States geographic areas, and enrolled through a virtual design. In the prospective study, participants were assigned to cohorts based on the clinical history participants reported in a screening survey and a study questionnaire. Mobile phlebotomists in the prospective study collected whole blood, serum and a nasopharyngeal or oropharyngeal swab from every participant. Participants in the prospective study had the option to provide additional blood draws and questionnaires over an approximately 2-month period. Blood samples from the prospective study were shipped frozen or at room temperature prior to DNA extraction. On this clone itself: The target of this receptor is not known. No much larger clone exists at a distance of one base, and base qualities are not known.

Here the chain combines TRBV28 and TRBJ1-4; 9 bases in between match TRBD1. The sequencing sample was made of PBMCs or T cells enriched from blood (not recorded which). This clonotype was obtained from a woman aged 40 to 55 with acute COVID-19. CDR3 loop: CASSLWGTGRSNEKLFF. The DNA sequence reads TGTGCCAGCAGTTTATGGGGGACAGGGCGGTCTAATGAAAAACTGTTTTTT.